The 19 T cell receptor beta chains in this list originate from one sample, sequenced in a study of cytomegalovirus exposure and HLA in healthy donors. Researchers ran the PCR with 60 Vbeta and 13 Jbeta primers. Generated by immunoSEQ multiplex PCR, the TCRdb table keeps only in-frame clones and is missing some. The table includes 170,000 or so clones, around three quarters detected once. Source material: PBMCs. The receptor set was obtained from a man aged 35-49 years in good health and CMV-seronegative.

This sequence joins TRBV6-5 and TRBJ1-6; weak D call: TRBD1 (5 bases). The CDR3 is 15 amino acids. V lost 2 bases and J lost 6, with 11 bases in between. Germline CDR1 reads MNHEY; CDR2 reads SVGAGI. The CDR3: CASSYGAARNSPLHF. CDR3 sequence (DNA): TGTGCCAGCAGTTACGGGGCCGCGCGTAATTCACCCCTCCACTTT.

The rearrangement links TRBV18 to TRBJ2-7, with TRBD2 identical over 7 bases. With 3 bases clipped from V and 6 bases from J, the junction kept 5 bases outside the gene matches. CDR3 length: 13 residues. CDR1 KGHSH and CDR2 LQKENI come from the germline V gene. CDR3 loop: CASSPRPGGEQYF. The CDR3 DNA follows: TGTGCCAGCTCACCCCGTCCGGGGGGCGAGCAGTACTTC.

The CDR3 DNA reads TGTGCCAGCAGCCAAAGTACGGACAGGAGGAACACCATATATTTT. Encoded protein: CASSQSTDRRNTIYF. The V and J genes are TRBV7-9 and TRBJ1-3; 7 bases map to TRBD1. The junction had 11 bases not matched to a gene; V was cut back by 5 bases and J by 7 bases. This CDR3 region has 15 residues. From germline, CDR1 is SEHNR and CDR2 FQNEAQ (reference sequence). The full variable domain, rest sourced from reference TRBV7-9 and TRBJ1-3, is DTGVSQNPRHKITKRGQNVTFRCDPISEHNRLYWYRQTLGQGPEFLTYFQNEAQLEKSRLLSDRFSAERPKGSFSTLEIQRTEQGDSAMYLCASSQSTDRRNTIYFGEGSWLTVV.

This chain links TRBV2 with TRBJ2-4; 9 bases are shared with TRBD1. The V gene's germline CDR1 is SNHLY and CDR2 FYNNEI. V shed 7 bases, J shed 7 bases, and the junction held 5 bases outside the gene matches. CDR3 length equals 13 residues. The CDR3 region is CASKYGQGNIQYF. In DNA, the CDR3 is TGTGCCAGCAAATACGGACAGGGGAACATTCAGTACTTC. The full variable domain, with the rest looked up from reference TRBV2 and TRBJ2-4, is EPEVTQTPSHQVTQMGQEVILRCVPISNHLYFYWYRQILGQKVEFLVSFYNNEISEKSEIFDDQFSVERPDGSNFTLKIRSTKLEDSAMYFCASKYGQGNIQYFGAGTRLSVL.

V usage is TRBV6-5 and J usage is TRBJ2-1, with D perhaps matching TRBD1 (5 bases). In germline, CDR1 is MNHEY, CDR2 SVGAGI. Trimming cost V 7 bases and J 15 bases, with 16 bases left between them. The CDR3 covers 11 residues. The CDR3 DNA is TGTGCCAGCACCCATACAGGACCCCTGTTCTTC. It specifies CASTHTGPLFF.

The chain has TRBV18 and TRBJ2-3; D may be TRBD2 (5 bases). In germline, CDR1 is KGHSH, CDR2 LQKENI. The CDR3 spans 14 residues. Between the trimmed V and J ends, which lost 0 bases and 6 bases, there was a span of 10 bases. CDR3 loop: CASSPPGLPDTQYF. CDR3 nucleotide sequence: TGTGCCAGCTCACCACCCGGACTGCCGGATACGCAGTATTTT.

CDR3 residues: CASSPTPGQGEAFF. CDR3 coding DNA: TGTGCCAGCAGCCCAACTCCGGGACAGGGGGAAGCTTTCTTT. The chain combines TRBV7-2 with TRBJ1-1; 10 positions match TRBD1. From germline, CDR1 is SGHTA and CDR2 FQGNSA. CDR3 length equals 14 residues. V gave up 5 bases and J gave up 8 bases; unmatched junction bases: 8.

V gene TRBV19 combines with J gene TRBJ1-5, with D maybe TRBD1 (6 bases). The V end lost 3 bases, the J end lost 2 bases, and 14 bases lay between the germline ends. The CDR3 runs to 16 residues. Germline-derived CDR1 and CDR2 are LNHDA and SQIVND (reference sequence). The CDR3 bases are TGTGCCAGTAGTATTGCCCGGGGGGCAGGCAATCAGCCCCAGCATTTT. Protein sequence: CASSIARGAGNQPQHF.

V and J are TRBV4-3 and TRBJ1-4; D ambiguous. The CDR3 extends over 16 amino acids. Germline V gene sequence: CDR1 LGHNA, CDR2 YSLEER. The germline V and J ends were trimmed by 5 bases and 7 bases, with 20 bases remaining between them. In nucleotides, the CDR3 is TGCGCCAGCAGCTCACGGACGGGAGGAGTCCTTGAAAAACTGTTTTTT. Its protein product is CASSSRTGGVLEKLFF.

The genes are TRBV27 and TRBJ2-1, with TRBD2 matching 8 bases. The V gene's germline CDR1 is MNHEY and CDR2 SMNVEV (reference sequence). CDR3 size: 14 residues. With 2 bases clipped from V and 6 bases from J, the junction kept 3 bases outside the gene matches. The CDR3 DNA reads TGTGCCAGCAGTTTAGGAACTAGCGGCAATGAGCAGTTCTTC. It is translated as CASSLGTSGNEQFF.

The DNA for the CDR3 is TGTGCCAGTAGTATTGGAATAGACAGGGTCATTAGTGGCTACACCTTC. Translated: CASSIGIDRVISGYTF. The genes are TRBV19 and TRBJ1-2, with 7 bases lining up with TRBD1. The CDR3 consists of 16 residues. Germline V gene data show CDR1 as LNHDA and CDR2 as SQIVND (reference sequence). The trim removed 3 bases at V and 7 bases at J, leaving 14 bases unmatched.

The CDR3: CASSLGRDRGDSPLHF. The CDR3 bases are TGCGCCAGCAGCTTGGGCAGGGACAGGGGGGATTCACCCCTCCACTTT. The rearrangement uses TRBV5-1 and TRBJ1-6; 11 nucleotides agree with TRBD1. Germline trimming cut 0 bases from V and 8 bases from J; bases unmatched to any gene: 4. CDR1 and CDR2 from the germline V gene are SGHRS and YFSETQ. The CDR3 extends over 16 amino acids.

The rearrangement uses TRBV5-4 and TRBJ1-1; a possible D gene is TRBD1 (6 bases). Germline values: CDR1 SGHNT, CDR2 YYREEE (reference sequence). Trimming cost V 1 base and J 1 base, with 11 bases left between them. CDR3 length: 15 amino acids. Here the CDR3 DNA reads TGTGCCAGCAGCTTGCAGCAGGGGCGGAACACTGAAGCTTTCTTT. It encodes CASSLQQGRNTEAFF.

This chain links TRBV18 with TRBJ1-4, with 8 nucleotides matching TRBD1. This CDR3 has 14 residues. Germline V gene sequence: CDR1 KGHSH, CDR2 LQKENI. The V segment lost 3 bases and the J segment 5 bases; nucleotides outside the gene matches: 2. CDR3 in DNA: TGTGCCAGCTCACCTGACAGGGGCAATGAAAAACTGTTTTTT. The encoded protein is CASSPDRGNEKLFF. The variable domain in full, with the rest retrieved from reference TRBV18 and TRBJ1-4, is NAGVMQNPRHLVRRRGQEARLRCSPMKGHSHVYWYRQLPEEGLKFMVYLQKENIIDESGMPKERFSAEFPKEGPSILRIQQVVRGDSAAYFCASSPDRGNEKLFFGSGTQLSVL.

This sequence joins TRBV5-1 and TRBJ1-3; TRBD1 agrees at 8 bases. The length of the CDR3 is 15 residues. V gave up 4 bases and J gave up 0 bases; unmatched junction bases: 3. Germline assignment: CDR1 SGHRS and CDR2 YFSETQ. CDR3 region: CASSSDRGSGNTIYF. Written as DNA, the CDR3 is TGCGCCAGCAGCAGCGACAGGGGCTCTGGAAACACCATATATTTT.

V is TRBV7-3 and J is TRBJ2-2; TRBD2 matches at 12 bases. The CDR3 has 17 residues. Germline V gives CDR1 SGHTA, CDR2 FQGTGA. The trim removed 0 bases at V and 5 bases at J, leaving 4 bases unmatched. CDR3 in amino acids: CASSLTTSGSGTGELFF. The CDR3 bases are TGTGCCAGCAGCTTAACGACTAGCGGGAGTGGAACCGGGGAGCTGTTTTTT.

This clone appeared a few times. For the CDR3, the DNA is TGCGCCAGCACCACGGGAGGGGATGAGCAGTTCTTC. Protein product: CASTTGGDEQFF. The V and J genes are TRBV23-1 and TRBJ2-1; 8 bases line up with TRBD2. TRBV23-1 is sorted into the ORF group, with uncertain function. The CDR3 runs to 12 residues. Unmatched junction bases numbered 4, after V lost 7 bases and J lost 8 bases.

V and J are TRBV6-1 and TRBJ1-2, with 7 bases identical to TRBD1. Losses at the gene ends were 6 bases for V and 3 bases for J; bases not matched to a gene: 4. Germline-derived CDR1 and CDR2 are MNHNS and SASEGT. This CDR3 has 13 amino acids. The DNA of the CDR3 is TGTGCCAGCAGGGCCGGGACAGACTATGGCTACACCTTC. Translating gives CASRAGTDYGYTF.

This sequence joins TRBV11-2 and TRBJ1-2, with a weak D call TRBD1 (6 bases). The CDR3 sequence is 13 residues long. V dropped 4 bases and J dropped 6 bases, with 12 bases sitting between them. Germline V gives CDR1 SGHAT, CDR2 FQNNGV. CDR3 sequence: CASSSYTGNGYTF. In DNA, the CDR3 is TGTGCCAGCAGCTCATATACAGGGAATGGCTACACCTTC.